Each of the 4 T cell receptor beta chains below was sequenced from the same sample in a study of T cell responses to AZD1222 COVID-19 vaccine. This table comes from immunoSEQ multiplex PCR, and its TCRdb copy is limited to in-frame clones, with some not included. Among 160,000 or so clones listed, 92% were seen once. Sequenced here: peripheral blood, sampled 28 days after the second AZD1222 dose. The origin of the receptors is an adult who received the AZD1222 COVID-19 vaccine.

Only one count was recorded for this clone. The CDR3 DNA reads as TGCAGCGTCAGGTGGAACACTGAAGCTTTCTTT. This translates into CSVRWNTEAFF. The chain couples TRBV29-1 to TRBJ1-1; D not certain. The CDR3 sequence is 11 residues long. The V end lost 6 bases, the J end lost 1 base, and 6 bases lay between the germline ends. Germline lookup yields CDR1 SQVTM and CDR2 ANQGSEA.

V usage is TRBV4-1 and J usage is TRBJ2-1; 13 bases are shared with TRBD2. V shed 8 bases and J 4 bases; nucleotides not matched to a gene: 5. CDR1 and CDR2 from the germline V gene are MGHRA and YSYEKL. The CDR3 spans 15 residues. CDR3 amino acids: CASGVLAGGYNEQFF. The CDR3 DNA reads TGCGCCAGCGGCGTACTAGCGGGGGGGTACAATGAGCAGTTCTTC.

This chain joins TRBV5-4 and TRBJ1-2; maybe TRBD1 (6 bases). The CDR3 is 13 residues long. V was clipped by 0 bases and J by 8 bases, with 11 bases between them. Germline V gene sequence: CDR1 SGHNT, CDR2 YYREEE (reference sequence). CDR3 sequence reads: CASSLGGGVGYTF. The CDR3 bases are TGTGCCAGCAGCTTGGGGGGGGGCGTAGGCTACACCTTC.

This sequence joins TRBV29-1 and TRBJ1-2; the match to TRBD1 covers 8 bases. The V gene's germline CDR1 is SQVTM and CDR2 ANQGSEA. This CDR3 contains 13 residues. With V trimmed by 1 base and J by 4 bases, 2 bases remained unmatched. The CDR3 here is CSVEGGTGYGYTF. CDR3 nucleotide sequence: TGCAGCGTTGAAGGAGGGACAGGCTATGGCTACACCTTC.